This record concerns one TCR beta chain sequence. Clones were read by immunoSEQ multiplex PCR, and TCRdb kept only the in-frame ones, dropping some. Among approximately 84,000 clones listed, roughly 90% were seen once. This record belongs to a study of T cell responses to AZD1222 COVID-19 vaccine. The clonotype originates from an adult in good health. The sample consisted of peripheral blood, taken on day 0 of AZD1222 vaccination.

CDR3 protein: CSVPAGGETEAFF. The CDR3 DNA sequence: TGCAGCGTCCCCGCCGGGGGAGAGACTGAAGCTTTCTTT. This rearrangement joins TRBV29-1 to TRBJ1-1, with D possibly TRBD1 on 5 matching bases. There are 13 residues in the CDR3. The V gene lost 6 bases and the J gene lost 5 bases, with 16 bases spanning the gap. Per the germline V gene, CDR1 is SQVTM and CDR2 is ANQGSEA.